One and the same sample provided the 3 T cell receptor beta chains below, sequenced in a study of shared clonotypes between healthy human individuals. TCRdb keeps only in-frame clones here, not all; method: immunoSEQ multiplex PCR. The data contain some 2 million clones, about 95% of them singletons. CD8 cells regarded as naive lacked CD45RO, were positively chosen for CCR7, and omitted terminally differentiated effector memory CD45RA+ cells. Sequencing used naive CD8+ T cells sorted from blood. The origin of the receptors is a young man in good health.

The chain joins TRBV19 to TRBJ2-1; 7 nucleotides line up with TRBD2. Per germline, CDR1 LNHDA and CDR2 SQIVND (reference sequence). Germline trimming cut 5 bases from V and 1 base from J; bases unmatched to any gene: 8. This CDR3 is 16 amino acids long. The CDR3 coding sequence is TGTGCCAGTAGTTCCCTGGGGGGAGGGTCCTACAATGAGCAGTTCTTC. Encoded protein: CASSSLGGGSYNEQFF. Variable domain in full (rest from reference TRBV19 and TRBJ2-1): DGGITQSPKYLFRKEGQNVTLSCEQNLNHDAMYWYRQDPGQGLRLIYYSQIVNDFQKGDIAEGYSVSREKKESFPLTVTSAQKNPTAFYLCASSSLGGGSYNEQFFGPGTRLTVL.

This clone was recorded once. The V gene is TRBV19, the J gene TRBJ2-7; TRBD1 might be the D (5 bases). Per the germline V gene, CDR1 is LNHDA and CDR2 is SQIVND (reference sequence). V was cut by 7 bases and J by 7 bases, with 14 bases left in between. This CDR3 contains 12 residues. CDR3 region: CASKAGAKEQYF. DNA of the CDR3: TGTGCCAGTAAAGCTGGGGCGAAGGAGCAGTACTTC. The whole variable domain, remainder taken from reference TRBV19 and TRBJ2-7, is DGGITQSPKYLFRKEGQNVTLSCEQNLNHDAMYWYRQDPGQGLRLIYYSQIVNDFQKGDIAEGYSVSREKKESFPLTVTSAQKNPTAFYLCASKAGAKEQYFGPGTRLTVT.

The rearrangement links TRBV5-1 to TRBJ1-1; no definite D call. Per the germline V gene, CDR1 is SGHRS and CDR2 is YFSETQ. This CDR3 has 15 residues. V was pared by 2 bases and J by 1 base, with 12 bases between. CDR3 DNA: TGCGCCAGCAGCTTTCAGGTGCCAGCGAACACTGAAGCTTTCTTT. As protein: CASSFQVPANTEAFF.